This TCR beta chain was captured by sequencing in a study of blood T cell repertoires in COVID-19. Whole-study context: Collection of acute and convalescent COVID-19 samples took place in the United States, Italy and Spain. Sources were T cells, B-cell-depleted T cells, or PBMCs; the material itself was cDNA or gDNA.

The Seattle patients, enrolled during active infection, were followed longitudinally. CDR3 size: 12 residues. Trimming took 7 bases from V and 10 from J, leaving 14 bases between them. Source study methods: Quantification of nucleated cells was approximated via reference gene primer amplification. Using immunoSEQ multiplex PCR, the repertoire was profiled, and TCRdb retains in-frame clones only, with some absent. V and J calls and clone size follow that table, whereas D and trimming were derived from the DNA. The sample has some 110,000 clones; approximately 74% are singletons. The TCR comes from an elderly man with COVID-19, enrolled during active disease. The source material was peripheral blood. This chain uses TRBV12-3 or TRBV12-4 with TRBJ2-1; D unclear. The CDR3, as DNA: TGTGCCAGCACCTTAGCCCAACAGGAGCAGTTCTTC. Protein: CASTLAQQEQFF.